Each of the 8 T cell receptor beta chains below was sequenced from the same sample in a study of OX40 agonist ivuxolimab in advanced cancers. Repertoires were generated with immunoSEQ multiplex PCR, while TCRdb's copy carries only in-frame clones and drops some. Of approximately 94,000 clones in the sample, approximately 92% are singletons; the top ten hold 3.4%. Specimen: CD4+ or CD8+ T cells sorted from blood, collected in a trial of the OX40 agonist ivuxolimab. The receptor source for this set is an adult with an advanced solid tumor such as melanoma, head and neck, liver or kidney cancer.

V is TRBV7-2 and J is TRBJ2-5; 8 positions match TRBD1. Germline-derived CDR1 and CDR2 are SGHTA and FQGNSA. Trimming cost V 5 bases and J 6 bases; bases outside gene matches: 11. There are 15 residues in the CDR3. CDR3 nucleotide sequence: TGTGCCAGCAGCGCGACCCGGGACAGGTCGCAGACCCAGTACTTC. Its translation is CASSATRDRSQTQYF.

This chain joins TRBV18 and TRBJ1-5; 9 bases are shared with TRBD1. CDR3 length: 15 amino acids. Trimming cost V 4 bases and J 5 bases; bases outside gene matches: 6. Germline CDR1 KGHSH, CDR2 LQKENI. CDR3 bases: TGTGCCAGCTCACAATCCGGGACAGGGTATCAGCCCCAGCATTTT. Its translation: CASSQSGTGYQPQHF.

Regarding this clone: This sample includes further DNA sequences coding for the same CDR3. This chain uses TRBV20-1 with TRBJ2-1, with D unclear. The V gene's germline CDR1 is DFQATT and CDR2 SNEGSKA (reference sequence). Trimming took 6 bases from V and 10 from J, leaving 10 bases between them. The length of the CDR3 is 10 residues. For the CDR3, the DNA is TGCAGTGCGCCTGATGGCGAGCAGTTCTTC. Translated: CSAPDGEQFF.

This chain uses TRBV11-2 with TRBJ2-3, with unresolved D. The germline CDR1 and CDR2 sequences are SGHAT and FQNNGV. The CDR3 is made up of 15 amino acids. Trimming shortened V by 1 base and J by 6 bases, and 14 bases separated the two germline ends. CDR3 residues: CASSLALGLRDTQYF. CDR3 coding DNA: TGTGCCAGCAGCTTAGCGTTGGGGTTGAGGGATACGCAGTATTTT.

The CDR3 sequence is CASSADTAYGYTF. For the CDR3, the DNA is TGTGCCAGCAGCGCCGACACAGCCTATGGCTACACCTTC. The chain links TRBV9 to TRBJ1-2; the D is unclear. The CDR3 covers 13 residues. Between the trimmed V and J ends, which lost 3 bases and 4 bases, there was a span of 10 bases. Germline-derived CDR1 and CDR2 are SGDLS and YYNGEE.

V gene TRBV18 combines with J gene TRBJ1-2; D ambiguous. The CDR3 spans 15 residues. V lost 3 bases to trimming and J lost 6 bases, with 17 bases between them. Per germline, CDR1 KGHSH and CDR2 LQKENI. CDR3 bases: TGTGCCAGCTCACCGGACGGGGAGGGAAGGAATGGCTACACCTTC. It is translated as CASSPDGEGRNGYTF. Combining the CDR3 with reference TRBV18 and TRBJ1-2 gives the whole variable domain NAGVMQNPRHLVRRRGQEARLRCSPMKGHSHVYWYRQLPEEGLKFMVYLQKENIIDESGMPKERFSAEFPKEGPSILRIQQVVRGDSAAYFCASSPDGEGRNGYTFGSGTRLTVV.

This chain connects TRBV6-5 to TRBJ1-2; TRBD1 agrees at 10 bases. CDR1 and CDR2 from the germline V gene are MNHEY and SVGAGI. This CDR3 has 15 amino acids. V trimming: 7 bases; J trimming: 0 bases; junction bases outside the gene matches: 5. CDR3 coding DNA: TGTGCCAGCATTCGGGGACAGGGGTCTAACTATGGCTACACCTTC. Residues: CASIRGQGSNYGYTF.

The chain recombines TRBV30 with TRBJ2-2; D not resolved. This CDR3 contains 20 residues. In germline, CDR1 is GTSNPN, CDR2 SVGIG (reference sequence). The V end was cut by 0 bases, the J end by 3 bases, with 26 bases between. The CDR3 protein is CAWSVSVSSVRDRYTGELFF. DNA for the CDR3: TGTGCCTGGAGTGTTTCCGTATCGTCGGTTCGAGACCGATACACCGGGGAGCTGTTTTTT.